This T cell receptor beta chain was recorded in a study of shared clonotypes between healthy human individuals. This clone appeared a single time. The antigen remains undetermined. In the same sample, other DNA sequences code for this CDR3. The junction had 2 bases not matched to a gene; V was cut back by 0 bases and J by 3 bases. CDR1 and CDR2 from the germline V gene are MRHNA and SNTAGT. The CDR3 consists of 16 residues. The repertoire was sequenced with immunoSEQ multiplex PCR; TCRdb's copy has only in-frame clones and lacks some. Of 450,000 to 500,000 clones listed, approximately 80% are singletons. Study observations and caveats: Represented diversity (both genetic and exposure-history) was limited by the small number of donors.

This TCR came from a woman aged 40 to 55 in good health. Some clones in this sample may be carry-over from other donors' samples. The genes are TRBV6-4 and TRBJ2-1; 10 nucleotides match TRBD2. The sequencing sample was made of PBMCs. CDR3 DNA sequence: TGTGCCAGCAGTGACTCGGCTAGCGGGGGCTACAATGAGCAGTTCTTC. It is translated as CASSDSASGGYNEQFF.